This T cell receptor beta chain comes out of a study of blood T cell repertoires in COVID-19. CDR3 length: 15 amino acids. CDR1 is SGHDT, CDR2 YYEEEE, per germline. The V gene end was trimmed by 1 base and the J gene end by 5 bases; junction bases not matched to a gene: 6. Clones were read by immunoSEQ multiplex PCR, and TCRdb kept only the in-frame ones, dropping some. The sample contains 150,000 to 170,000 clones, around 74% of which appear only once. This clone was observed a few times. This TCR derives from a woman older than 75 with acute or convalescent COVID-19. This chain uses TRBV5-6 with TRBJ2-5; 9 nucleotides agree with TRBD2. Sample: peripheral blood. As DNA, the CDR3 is TGTGCCAGCAGCTTGAGGCTAGCGGGACGGGAGACCCAGTACTTC. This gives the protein CASSLRLAGRETQYF.